The entry that follows covers one T cell receptor beta chain sequence. It has no known antigen specificity. Base qualities are missing; no much larger clone stands one base away. Participants in the prospective study were enrolled through a virtual design, were aged roughly 18 to 100 years, and lived in about 25 United States geographic areas. To assign participants to cohorts, the prospective study relied on clinical history that participants themselves reported in a screening survey and a study questionnaire. Exposed participants were defined as having been in contact with someone with a PCR-confirmed or clinician-diagnosed COVID-19 case within 2 weeks of study entry. Each participant in the prospective study had whole blood, serum and a nasopharyngeal or oropharyngeal swab collected by mobile phlebotomists. Prospective study participants could optionally give additional blood draws and questionnaires over an approximately 2-month period. Before DNA extraction, blood samples from the prospective study were shipped at room temperature or frozen.

The sample comes from a study of blood T cell repertoires in COVID-19 (dated by TCRdb to 2020 to 2021). For the study in its entirety: The collaborator samples originated in the United States, Italy and Spain and spanned the acute and convalescent phases of COVID-19. Samples were obtained from the ongoing ImmuneRACE study (first 160 participants) and from 1,254 subjects provided by 6 global collaborators. Where HLA class I and class II types were available, the types were taken from metadata supplied by the sample provider, not from assay-based typing. The repertoires were released in a freely available public database meant as a resource for research on the immune response to SARS-CoV-2. The sample metadata nearly always contained a de-identified subject ID, COVID-19 status, age in years and sex. The prospective study material was composed of cDNA or gDNA derived from T cells, B-cell-depleted T cells, or PBMCs. Subjects who had been exposed to COVID-19, were actively infected with it, or had recovered from it provided the deeply sampled blood TCRbeta repertoires that made up the dataset. Results and caveats for the whole study, not just this receptor: The quantity of clinical and demographic metadata differed by source and by participant and was supplied without curation.

CDR1 GTSNPN and CDR2 SVGIG are derived from the germline V gene (reference sequence). Trimming accounts for 3 bases at V and 10 bases at J, while the number of junction bases matched to no gene is 15. The CDR3 holds 15 amino acids from the cysteine to the phenylalanine. CDR3 DNA is the only sequence kept; it has 45 bases, read in frame from the first base. The immunoSEQ Assay, a bias-controlled multiplex PCR, was used to amplify TCRbeta CDR3 regions from genomic DNA. The original pipeline was this. Nucleated cell counts per sample were estimated from amplification of reference gene primers within the assay. To quantify the absolute abundance of each unique TCRbeta CDR3 rearrangement, sequence reads were collapsed and filtered. Productive Simpson clonality was computed per sample as the square root of Simpson's diversity index over productive rearrangements. As stored in TCRdb, this immuneACCESS dataset retains in-frame rearrangements with V and J assigned. A fraction of the clones does not appear; measured against another copy, unresolved V genes explain less than half of the discrepancy, and the remainder lacks a known reason. The DNA was the basis for D and trimming; V, J and clone size are from that table. This sample lists roughly 250,000 clones; over 80% were detected once. Of the sample, around 1% falls within the top ten clones.

Source material: PBMCs or T cells enriched from blood (not recorded which). This TCR was sampled from a man aged 50-60 years who had been exposed to COVID-19. The chain employs TRBV30 and TRBJ2-1; 7 middle bases align to TRBD2. In nucleotides, the sequence is TGTGCCTGGAGCACCACTAGTCCCAGGCGGGGGGAGCAGTTCTTC. Translated, it gives CAWSTTSPRRGEQFF.